The next 15 T cell receptor beta chains were all read from a single sample in a study of breast tumors, draining lymph nodes, adjacent tissues. TCRdb reanalysed the multiplex PCR reads using MiXCR and keeps one entry per CDR3 protein. The data hold approximately 190,000 distinct CDR3 sequences, with approximately 31% observed a single time. Samples came from axillary lymph nodes draining the breast cancer. Sequenced: axillary lymph node tissue. The receptors shown here come from a female donor with breast cancer. Some clones in this sample may be carry-over from other donors' samples.

With regard to this clonotype: A read error may be the cause here, since a much bigger clone is one base away. The CDR3 does not close with the conserved phenylalanine or tryptophan, likely indicating a read error. The rearrangement uses TRBV6-4 and TRBJ2-5; 7 bases agree with TRBD1. Unmatched junction bases numbered 11, after V lost 2 bases and J lost 2 bases. The CDR3 contains 17 residues. The germline CDR1 and CDR2 sequences are MRHNA and SNTAGT. The CDR3 DNA sequence: TGTGCCAGCAGTGACCCCCGGACAGGCCGAGAACAAGAGACCCAGTACCTC. It codes for CASSDPRTGREQETQYL.

The genes are TRBV5-1 and TRBJ2-1; 9 bases are a match to TRBD2. The CDR3 covers 15 residues. Trimming cost V 1 base and J 5 bases; bases outside gene matches: 4. In germline, CDR1 is SGHRS, CDR2 YFSETQ. The CDR3 nucleotides read TGCGCCAGCAGCTTGAGGGGGACTAGCCACAATGAGCAGTTCTTC. This gives the protein CASSLRGTSHNEQFF.

This clonotype was seen at least ten times. This chain connects TRBV2 to TRBJ2-1, with a possible D match to TRBD2 (6 bases). The CDR3 is made up of 16 amino acids. In germline, CDR1 is SNHLY, CDR2 FYNNEI. V was cut by 4 bases and J by 10 bases, with 23 bases left in between. DNA for the CDR3: TGTGCCAGCAGTGGGCCCCGGGGGTTTGGGGCTAGCGAGCAGTTCTTC. Its translation is CASSGPRGFGASEQFF.

Many counts were recorded for this clonotype. The chain links TRBV6-5 to TRBJ2-7, with D possibly being TRBD2 (5 bases). Germline values: CDR1 MNHEY, CDR2 SVGAGI. This CDR3 is built from 13 residues. V lost 6 bases and J lost 0, with 9 bases in between. The CDR3 sequence: CASRSGNSYEQYF. The CDR3 coding sequence is TGTGCCAGCAGGAGCGGAAACTCCTACGAGCAGTACTTC.

The chain employs TRBV2 and TRBJ1-2; D not certain. V was cut by 3 bases and J by 4 bases, with 15 bases left in between. CDR1 is SNHLY, CDR2 FYNNEI, per germline. The CDR3 has 15 residues. The CDR3 nucleotides read TGTGCCAGCAGTGACCGCTACGGACGGACCTATGGCTACACCTTC. It encodes CASSDRYGRTYGYTF. Full variable domain (outside the CDR3, taken from reference TRBV2 and TRBJ1-2): EPEVTQTPSHQVTQMGQEVILRCVPISNHLYFYWYRQILGQKVEFLVSFYNNEISEKSEIFDDQFSVERPDGSNFTLKIRSTKLEDSAMYFCASSDRYGRTYGYTFGSGTRLTVV.

The chain has TRBV20-1 and TRBJ1-6; TRBD1 agrees at 8 bases. Germline CDR1 DFQATT, CDR2 SNEGSKA (reference sequence). The CDR3 extends over 15 amino acids. The V gene end was trimmed by 0 bases and the J gene end by 8 bases; junction bases not matched to a gene: 6. The CDR3 is CSARDLRTGHSPLHF. The CDR3 nucleotides read TGCAGTGCTAGAGATCTCAGGACAGGGCATTCACCCCTCCACTTT.

This clonotype was recorded at least ten times. The CDR3 region has the DNA TGTGCCAGCAGCTTCGGGAGCACAGATACGCAGTATTTT. Encoded protein: CASSFGSTDTQYF. The chain couples TRBV13 to TRBJ2-3; D is unresolved. V shed 3 bases and J shed 0 bases, with 4 bases lying between them. Germline loops: CDR1 PRHDT, CDR2 FYEKMQ (reference sequence). The CDR3 length is 13 residues.

This clonotype was counted ten times or more. V gene TRBV6-5 combines with J gene TRBJ1-5, with 9 bases matching TRBD1. Germline V gives CDR1 MNHEY, CDR2 SVGAGI. This CDR3 is built from 14 residues. V was pared by 6 bases and J by 7 bases, with 7 bases of the junction left unmatched. CDR3 bases: TGTGCCAGCAGAGGGACAGGGCGGAACCAGCCCCAGCATTTT. The encoded protein is CASRGTGRNQPQHF.

J is TRBJ2-7 and V is TRBV20-1; D tentatively reads TRBD1 or TRBD2 (6 bases each). Germline CDR1 reads DFQATT; CDR2 reads SNEGSKA (reference sequence). Trimming stripped 0 bases from V and 7 bases from J, with 19 bases between. The CDR3 loop spans 15 amino acids. This CDR3 is CSARDPRGAYGEQYF. The CDR3 DNA reads TGCAGTGCTAGAGACCCGAGGGGGGCCTACGGGGAGCAGTACTTC.

This clonotype has more than one count but fewer than ten. The chain couples TRBV9 to TRBJ1-1, with 7 bases that match TRBD1. V shed 6 bases and J 2 bases; nucleotides not matched to a gene: 7. The length of the CDR3 is 14 residues. Germline V gene lookup returns CDR1 SGDLS and CDR2 YYNGEE. CDR3 sequence reads: CASTPGQVNTEAFF. The CDR3 DNA reads as TGTGCCAGCACCCCCGGACAGGTCAACACTGAAGCTTTCTTT.

In nucleotides, the CDR3 is TGTGCCAGCAGCTCTACGGGGCTAGCGGGACAAGAGACCCAGTACTTC. Translated, it gives CASSSTGLAGQETQYF. V gene TRBV7-9 combines with J gene TRBJ2-5; TRBD2 aligns across 9 bases. The CDR3 loop spans 16 amino acids. V was clipped by 4 bases and J by 2 bases; unmatched bases: 8. CDR1 is SEHNR and CDR2 is FQNEAQ in the germline V gene (reference sequence).

To note about this clonotype: Just one base apart from a much larger clone, this may be a read error. This rearrangement joins TRBV5-1 to TRBJ2-3; the D gene is possibly TRBD2 (5 bases). This CDR3 region has 14 residues. From germline, CDR1 is SGHRS and CDR2 YFSETQ. The chain's CDR3 is CASSSRRNTDTQYF. The CDR3 nucleotides are TGTGCCAGCAGCTCCCGGAGGAACACAGATACGCAGTATTTT.

The V gene is TRBV9, the J gene TRBJ1-4; 9 positions match TRBD1. J lost 6 bases, V lost 3 bases, and 6 bases had no gene match. This CDR3 is 15 amino acids long. Germline CDR1 is SGDLS and CDR2 is YYNGEE. CDR3 DNA: TGTGCCAGCAGCGACGGGACAGGGCGTCATGAAAAACTGTTTTTT. Residues: CASSDGTGRHEKLFF. The full variable domain, rest sourced from reference TRBV9 and TRBJ1-4, is DSGVTQTPKHLITATGQRVTLRCSPRSGDLSVYWYQQSLDQGLQFLIQYYNGEERAKGNILERFSAQQFPDLHSELNLSSLELGDSALYFCASSDGTGRHEKLFFGSGTQLSVL.

This clonotype was seen repeatedly, ten times or more. The chain is built from TRBV7-9 and TRBJ2-1; D call uncertain. The length of the CDR3 is 13 residues. Germline CDR1 is SEHNR and CDR2 is FQNEAQ (reference sequence). Trimming removed 0 bases from V and 9 bases from J, with 9 bases in between. The CDR3 here is CASSLAGPAEQFF. The DNA of the CDR3 is TGTGCCAGCAGCTTAGCTGGGCCTGCTGAGCAGTTCTTC.

This clonotype was seen more than once but under ten times. The chain links TRBV5-1 to TRBJ1-1, with 7 nucleotides matching TRBD1. This CDR3 has 14 residues. Germline values: CDR1 SGHRS, CDR2 YFSETQ. Germline trimming cut 1 base from V and 6 bases from J; bases unmatched to any gene: 6. The CDR3 protein is CASSLTGEISEAFF. In nucleotides, the CDR3 is TGCGCCAGCAGCTTGACAGGGGAGATTTCTGAAGCTTTCTTT.